This T cell receptor beta chain was retrieved from a study of cytomegalovirus exposure and HLA in healthy donors. Turning to the study itself: An earlier analysis found some 120 million unique TCR beta sequences from roughly 170 million T cells. Study-wide findings and caveats: The study labeled roughly 160 TCR beta chains cytomegalovirus-associated. Highest at DRB1 and lowest at HLA-C, TCR association rates differed among HLA loci in a later analysis. The study found most TCR sequences rare, yet found some public TCRs in many donors.

A multiplex PCR was run with 60 Vbeta primers and 13 Jbeta primers. Sequencing was performed with immunoSEQ multiplex PCR; in TCRdb, only in-frame clones are kept and a portion is missing. Of over 200,000 clones in the sample, 85% are singletons; the top ten hold roughly 1.3%. The germline V gene has CDR1 SGHVS and CDR2 FQNEAQ. CDR3 length: 16 amino acids. Trimming removed 4 bases at V and 1 base at J, with 16 bases between. There are a few counts of this clone. Its target is not known. Sequencing was carried out using PBMCs. The sequence was collected from a human donor in good health. This chain connects TRBV7-8 to TRBJ2-5; a possible D gene is TRBD1 (6 bases). CDR3 nucleotide sequence: TGTGCCAGCAGCTGGGACCGTACAGGGCCCCAAGAGACCCAGTACTTC. It is translated as CASSWDRTGPQETQYF.